This is a list of T cell receptor beta chains from one sample in a study of T cell repertoires in ileal Crohn's disease. Produced via immunoSEQ multiplex PCR; TCRdb's table is partial and in-frame only. The profile shows about 2,400 clones, approximately 85% of them singletons. Sequenced material: ileal tissue. The receptors derive from an adult with Crohn's disease. Both conserved end residues are part of each CDR3. D genes are given only for firm matches. Size is stated for part of the rows, as once, few or many counts, or as a class when the clone is expanded.

d_gene: -
j_gene: TRBJ2-5
abundance: few
v_gene: TRBV4-1
CDR3aa: CASSLSGLAPETQYF
CDR3nt: TGCGCCAGCAGCCTAAGCGGGCTAGCACCAGAGACCCAGTACTTC

d_gene: -
j_gene: TRBJ1-4
abundance: -
v_gene: TRBV5-6
CDR3aa: CASTVGGTEKLFF
CDR3nt: TGTGCCAGCACGGTTGGGGGTACGGAAAAACTGTTTTTT

d_gene: TRBD1
j_gene: TRBJ2-7
abundance: -
v_gene: TRBV5-1
CDR3aa: CASSGGQGADEQYF
CDR3nt: TGCGCCAGCAGCGGTGGACAGGGGGCCGACGAGCAGTACTTC

d_gene: -
j_gene: TRBJ2-3
abundance: -
v_gene: TRBV5-8
CDR3aa: CASSRGQKGDTQYF
CDR3nt: TGTGCCAGCAGCCGAGGACAGAAGGGGGATACGCAGTATTTT

d_gene: -
j_gene: TRBJ1-2
abundance: -
v_gene: TRBV29-1
CDR3aa: CSVESRGWDGYTF
CDR3nt: TGCAGCGTTGAAAGTCGGGGATGGGATGGCTACACCTTC

d_gene: -
j_gene: TRBJ2-6
abundance: -
v_gene: TRBV7-2
CDR3aa: CASSLATGANVLTF
CDR3nt: TGTGCCAGCAGCTTAGCCACTGGGGCCAACGTCCTGACTTTC

d_gene: TRBD2
j_gene: TRBJ2-7
abundance: -
v_gene: TRBV12-5
CDR3aa: CASGLPTVLAGDGYEQYF
CDR3nt: TGTGCTAGTGGTTTACCGACGGTTCTAGCGGGAGATGGATACGAGCAGTACTTC

d_gene: -
j_gene: TRBJ1-1
abundance: -
v_gene: TRBV11-2
CDR3aa: CASSRTATGGTEAFF
CDR3nt: TGTGCCAGCAGTCGGACAGCCACCGGAGGCACTGAAGCTTTCTTT

d_gene: -
j_gene: TRBJ2-6
abundance: -
v_gene: TRBV4-1
CDR3aa: CASSPYFIGATTISGANVLTF
CDR3nt: TGCGCCAGCAGCCCATATTTCATCGGAGCTACTACAATCTCTGGGGCCAACGTCCTGACTTTC

d_gene: -
j_gene: TRBJ1-5
abundance: -
v_gene: TRBV7-2
CDR3aa: CASSPPSAAQHF
CDR3nt: TGTGCCAGCAGCCCCCCCTCCGCAGCCCAGCATTTT

d_gene: -
j_gene: TRBJ2-7
abundance: -
v_gene: TRBV5-1
CDR3aa: CASSPGATGSYEQYF
CDR3nt: TGCGCCAGCAGCCCCGGGGCAACAGGGAGCTACGAGCAGTACTTC

d_gene: -
j_gene: TRBJ2-7
abundance: -
v_gene: TRBV5-1
CDR3aa: CASRDQRAGSPYEQYF
CDR3nt: TGCGCCAGCAGGGACCAGAGGGCGGGGAGCCCCTACGAGCAGTACTTC

d_gene: TRBD2
j_gene: TRBJ2-7
abundance: -
v_gene: TRBV9
CDR3aa: CASSPGISGRSYEQYF
CDR3nt: TGTGCCAGCAGCCCAGGGATTAGCGGGAGGTCCTACGAGCAGTACTTC

d_gene: -
j_gene: TRBJ1-2
abundance: few
v_gene: TRBV2
CDR3aa: CASSEGSGNYGYTF
CDR3nt: TGTGCCAGCAGTGAAGGGAGCGGGAACTATGGCTACACCTTC

d_gene: -
j_gene: TRBJ2-7
abundance: -
v_gene: TRBV19
CDR3aa: CASSDRRVGEQYF
CDR3nt: TGTGCCAGCAGCGACCGTCGGGTGGGCGAGCAGTACTTC

d_gene: TRBD1
j_gene: TRBJ1-4
abundance: -
v_gene: TRBV4-1
CDR3aa: CASSQSGTGREKLFF
CDR3nt: TGCGCCAGCAGTCAATCCGGGACAGGGCGCGAAAAACTGTTTTTT